The 20 T cell receptor beta chains below all came from one sample that was sequenced in a study of blood T cells in healthy people across ages. With a J-beta primer mix and a sample-barcoded 5' primer, a second PCR ran about 6 to 11 cycles. In TCRdb, the 5' RACE reads were re-called with MiXCR into one record per CDR3 protein. The repertoire includes under 850,000 distinct CDR3 sequences, roughly 40% of them detected once, and roughly 13% sits in the top ten. Sequencing was done on a sample of blood. These receptors originate from a man aged 18 to 35 in good health.

Concerning this clonotype itself: One junction end does not reproduce the germline sequence, and a read error may be involved. V gene TRBV12-3 or TRBV12-4 combines with J gene TRBJ2-3; 11 bases fit TRBD2. There are 15 residues in the CDR3. The CDR3 coding sequence is TGCGCCAGCAGTATTAGCGGGGGGGGAGCAGATACGCAGTATTTT. Its protein product is CASSISGGGADTQYF.

This clonotype has more than one count but fewer than ten. This chain joins TRBV6-2 or TRBV6-3 and TRBJ1-5; possible D gene TRBD1, 6 bases. V was pared by 2 bases and J by 2 bases, with 10 bases between. The CDR3 is 15 amino acids. Germline V CDR1 and CDR2: MNHEY, SVGEGT. The CDR3 DNA is TGTGCCAGCAGTTACGAGGGGGACGGCAATCAGCCCCAGCATTTT. Its protein product is CASSYEGDGNQPQHF.

At least ten counts were recorded for this clonotype. The chain combines TRBV12-3 or TRBV12-4 with TRBJ2-5; D not certain. V gave up 5 bases and J gave up 0 bases, with 7 bases separating them. The CDR3 is 13 residues long. The CDR3 is CASSPTNQETQYF. The CDR3 bases are TGTGCCAGCAGTCCTACTAACCAAGAGACCCAGTACTTC.

The table lists this clonotype with many counts. The chain joins TRBV10-3 to TRBJ1-1; D is perhaps TRBD1 (5 bases). Deletions cut 6 bases from V and 3 bases from J, with 14 bases between. This CDR3 has 14 amino acids. Germline CDR1 and CDR2: ENHRY and SYGVKD. The chain's CDR3 is CAIRPRELDTEAFF. The CDR3 coding sequence is TGTGCCATCAGACCCAGGGAATTGGACACTGAAGCTTTCTTT.

The chain's CDR3 is CASSYLGAACTDTQYF. CDR3 DNA sequence: TGTGCCAGCAGTTACCTTGGGGCAGCTTGCACAGATACGCAGTATTTT. This chain connects TRBV6-6 to TRBJ2-3, with D maybe TRBD1 (5 bases). Germline loops: CDR1 MNHNY, CDR2 SVGAGI (reference sequence). The CDR3 extends over 16 amino acids. V lost 2 bases to trimming and J lost 1 base, with 13 bases between them.

This clonotype was counted only a few times. This chain uses TRBV7-9 with TRBJ1-2; weak D call: TRBD1 (6 bases). Germline V CDR1 and CDR2: SEHNR, FQNEAQ (reference sequence). V was shortened by 5 bases and J by 8 bases, with 15 bases between the two germline ends. This CDR3 has 13 residues. CDR3 residues: CASSHSTDSGYTF. For the CDR3, the DNA is TGTGCCAGCAGCCATTCGACGGACAGCGGCTACACCTTC. The variable domain in full, with the rest retrieved from reference TRBV7-9 and TRBJ1-2, is DTGVSQNPRHKITKRGQNVTFRCDPISEHNRLYWYRQTLGQGPEFLTYFQNEAQLEKSRLLSDRFSAERPKGSFSTLEIQRTEQGDSAMYLCASSHSTDSGYTFGSGTRLTVV.

This chain joins TRBV21-1 and TRBJ2-4; the DNA was not compared with TRBD2, the D call given in the table. TRBV21-1 is annotated as a pseudogene. This CDR3 comprises 18 residues. The CDR3 DNA follows: TGTGCCATCAGCAAAGAGGACGAGCAGGAGTCTACCAAAAACATTCAGTACTTC. Encoded protein: CAISKEDEQESTKNIQYF.

The rearrangement joins TRBV4-1 to TRBJ2-4, with 7 bases that match TRBD2. The CDR3 extends over 13 amino acids. Unmatched junction bases numbered 8, after V lost 2 bases and J lost 13 bases. CDR1 and CDR2 (germline): MGHRA, YSYEKL. CDR3 loop: CASSQTPRGEQYF. The CDR3 DNA is TGCGCCAGCAGCCAAACGCCTCGGGGGGAGCAGTACTTC.

This clonotype was seen repeatedly, ten times or more. The chain links TRBV5-1 to TRBJ2-3; 7 positions match TRBD2. J was trimmed by 2 bases and V by 2 bases; bases with no gene match: 5. Germline V gene data show CDR1 as SGHRS and CDR2 as YFSETQ. The CDR3 length is 15 residues. The CDR3 coding sequence is TGCGCCAGCAGCTTAAGGCTAGCGGACACAGATACGCAGTATTTT. This codes for CASSLRLADTDTQYF.

This clonotype was picked up a small number of times. This sequence joins TRBV10-2 and TRBJ2-3; a possible D gene is TRBD1 (5 bases). The CDR3 runs to 13 residues. Germline CDR1 and CDR2: WSHSY and SAAADI. The V and J ends lost 7 bases and 6 bases respectively, with 14 bases between them. CDR3 sequence reads: CASNRRVSDTQYF. The CDR3 DNA reads as TGCGCCAGCAACCGCAGGGTGTCGGATACGCAGTATTTT.

The chain employs TRBV2 and TRBJ1-6; no clear D gene. Germline-derived CDR1 and CDR2 are SNHLY and FYNNEI. The V gene lost 7 bases and the J gene lost 11 bases, with 12 bases spanning the gap. The length of the CDR3 is 12 residues. The CDR3 sequence: CASTFRGPPLHF. In nucleotides, the CDR3 is TGTGCCAGCACGTTTCGAGGTCCACCCCTCCACTTT.

This rearrangement joins TRBV20-1 to TRBJ1-5; D is possibly TRBD1 (6 bases). V gave up 0 bases and J gave up 5 bases, with 14 bases separating them. Germline V lookup: CDR1 DFQATT, CDR2 SNEGSKA (reference sequence). The CDR3 totals 15 residues. For the CDR3, the DNA is TGCAGTGCTAGAGATTTTTCAGGGGCGTATCAGCCCCAGCATTTT. It specifies CSARDFSGAYQPQHF.

This clonotype was found a few times. The rearrangement links TRBV4-2 to TRBJ1-2; D uncertain. The CDR3 is 16 amino acids. Trimming cost V 0 bases and J 4 bases, with 15 bases left between them. The germline gives CDR1 LGHNA, CDR2 YNFKEQ. CDR3 sequence reads: CASSQEAVSLSYGYTF. CDR3 nucleotides: TGTGCCAGCAGCCAAGAGGCAGTTTCTCTATCCTATGGCTACACCTTC.

This clonotype was recorded many times. In nucleotides, the CDR3 is TGTGCCAGCAGTGAATATGGGGGGACGCGTGGGGATACGCAGTATTTT. Its protein product is CASSEYGGTRGDTQYF. The V gene is TRBV25-1, the J gene TRBJ2-3; possible D gene TRBD2, 6 bases. This CDR3 has 16 residues. V lost 0 bases, J lost 6 bases, and 16 bases lay in between. The germline V gene has CDR1 MGHDK and CDR2 SYGVNS.

V usage is TRBV7-2 and J usage is TRBJ2-4; 8 bases are shared with TRBD1. The tail of the sequence fits TRBJ2-7 better, so the J call may be wrong. The CDR3 totals 15 residues. Germline loops: CDR1 SGHTA, CDR2 FQGNSA. CDR3 coding DNA: TGTGCCAGCAGCTTAGGTGCGACAGGGGATTACGAGCAGTACTTC. Translated: CASSLGATGDYEQYF.

This chain joins TRBV4-1 and TRBJ1-2; D unresolved. The CDR3 consists of 16 residues. CDR1 is MGHRA and CDR2 is YSYEKL in the germline V gene. V was cut by 5 bases and J by 5 bases, with 21 bases left in between. DNA for the CDR3: TGCGCCAGCAGCTCCAGCGGAATCCAAGACCCTTATGGCTACACCTTC. Encoded protein: CASSSSGIQDPYGYTF.

There are a few counts of this clonotype. This chain joins TRBV14 and TRBJ1-2; D is perhaps TRBD1 (5 bases). V lost 5 bases and J lost 5, with 12 bases in between. This CDR3 contains 13 residues. The germline V gene has CDR1 SGHDN and CDR2 FVKESK. CDR3 nucleotides: TGTGCCAGCAGCTACCGGGGGGTTTATGGCTACACCTTC. Protein: CASSYRGVYGYTF.

On this clonotype itself: A much larger clonotype is one base distant, so this may be a read error. The CDR3 nucleotides are TGTGCCAGCAGTTTGCAGGGGGGAAGGGAGGCCCAGTACTTC. Its translation is CASSLQGGREAQYF. The rearrangement joins TRBV12-3 or TRBV12-4 to TRBJ2-5, with D possibly TRBD1 on 7 matching bases. V dropped 3 bases and J dropped 9 bases, with 17 bases sitting between them. The CDR3 spans 14 residues.

J is TRBJ2-3 and V is TRBV7-2, with TRBD2 matching over 8 bases. Germline V gene data show CDR1 as SGHTA and CDR2 as FQGNSA. The V and J ends lost 1 base and 2 bases, in that order; junction bases with no gene match: 5. CDR3 length: 16 residues. CDR3 nucleotide sequence: TGTGCCAGCAGCTTAGTGGGACTAGACCTCACAGATACGCAGTATTTT. It codes for CASSLVGLDLTDTQYF.

The rearrangement joins TRBV20-1 to TRBJ2-1, with D unresolved. CDR1 is DFQATT, CDR2 SNEGSKA, per germline (reference sequence). The CDR3 consists of 10 residues. V lost 8 bases, J lost 6 bases, and 8 bases lay in between. The CDR3 bases are TGCAGTTACGGCGTCAATGAGCAGTTCTTC. It specifies CSYGVNEQFF.